These 4 T cell receptor beta chains were all obtained from the same sample, sequenced in a study of cytomegalovirus exposure and HLA in healthy donors. Primers for the PCR totalled 60 Vbeta and 13 Jbeta. Profiled with immunoSEQ multiplex PCR; TCRdb holds only in-frame clones, not every one. The repertoire holds fewer than 200,000 clones, with approximately 84% as singletons. The material sequenced was PBMCs. The source is a girl less than two years old in good health and CMV-seronegative.

The rearrangement links TRBV13 to TRBJ2-7; TRBD2 might be the D (6 bases). Trimming cost V 4 bases and J 3 bases, with 16 bases left between them. Germline loops: CDR1 PRHDT, CDR2 FYEKMQ (reference sequence). The CDR3 is 15 residues long. The CDR3 bases are TGTGCCAGCAGCTCCACCTTAGGGACTCTCTACGAGCAGTACTTC. Protein product: CASSSTLGTLYEQYF. The variable domain in full, with the rest retrieved from reference TRBV13 and TRBJ2-7, is AAGVIQSPRHLIKEKRETATLKCYPIPRHDTVYWYQQGPGQDPQFLISFYEKMQSDKGSIPDRFSAQQFSDYHSELNMSSLELGDSALYFCASSSTLGTLYEQYFGPGTRLTVT.

This chain connects TRBV5-1 to TRBJ2-6; D gene uncertain. The CDR3 runs to 15 residues. V lost 0 bases and J lost 0, with 4 bases in between. Germline V CDR1 and CDR2: SGHRS, YFSETQ. CDR3 DNA sequence: TGCGCCAGCAGCTTGGGTCACTCTGGGGCCAACGTCCTGACTTTC. Amino acids: CASSLGHSGANVLTF.

The chain couples TRBV19 to TRBJ1-4, with 7 bases lining up with TRBD1. Germline CDR1 LNHDA, CDR2 SQIVND (reference sequence). The CDR3 covers 17 residues. V shed 5 bases, J shed 4 bases, and the junction held 13 bases outside the gene matches. The CDR3 region is CASSFSGDRVGNEKLFF. In DNA, the CDR3 is TGTGCCAGTAGTTTCTCGGGAGACAGGGTCGGTAATGAAAAACTGTTTTTT.

The rearrangement uses TRBV4-2 and TRBJ1-4, with 8 bases matching TRBD1. V trimming: 4 bases; J trimming: 3 bases; junction bases outside the gene matches: 1. Germline loops: CDR1 LGHNA, CDR2 YNFKEQ. This CDR3 is 14 amino acids long. This chain's CDR3 is CASSPGQANEKLFF. CDR3 bases: TGTGCCAGCAGCCCGGGACAGGCTAATGAAAAACTGTTTTTT.